Below are 30 T cell receptor beta chains sequenced from a single sample in a study of breast tumors, draining lymph nodes, adjacent tissues. One entry per CDR3 protein, called by TCRdb with MiXCR from the multiplex PCR reads. The sample shows a few hundred thousand distinct CDR3 sequences, around 35% of them seen only once. Axillary draining lymph nodes of breast cancer patients supplied the node samples. What was sequenced was axillary lymph node tissue. The source of these receptors is a female donor with breast cancer. Some clones in this sample may be carry-over from other donors' samples.

The chain joins TRBV10-2 to TRBJ1-2, with 9 bases that match TRBD1. CDR3 length: 14 amino acids. V was clipped by 1 base and J by 12 bases; unmatched bases: 9. CDR1 and CDR2 from the germline V gene are WSHSY and SAAADI. CDR3 amino acids: CASSEYRGQDSHTF. The CDR3 DNA is TGCGCCAGCAGTGAGTACAGGGGGCAGGACAGCCACACCTTC.

The genes are TRBV20-1 and TRBJ1-4; D not resolved. The CDR3 contains 13 residues. Germline lookup yields CDR1 DFQATT and CDR2 SNEGSKA (reference sequence). Trimming removed 6 bases at V and 8 bases at J, with 16 bases between. CDR3 nucleotides: TGCAGTGCCCGGGGAGGTAAAGGAGAAAAACTGTTTTTT. Its translation: CSARGGKGEKLFF.

Note on this clonotype: A much larger clone differs by one base, so this may be a read error. CDR3 protein: CSARPAQETPYF. CDR3 DNA sequence: TGCAGTGCTAGGCCGGCTCAAGAGACCCCGTACTTC. The chain joins TRBV20-1 to TRBJ2-5; the D is unclear. CDR1 and CDR2 (germline): DFQATT, SNEGSKA (reference sequence). The CDR3 loop spans 12 amino acids.

About this clonotype itself: One base away lies a much larger clone, so this may be a sequencing read error. The CDR3 DNA follows: TGTGCCAGCAGCTTGCGACCGGGACCTTCGAACACCGGGGAGCTGTTTTTT. The encoded protein is CASSLRPGPSNTGELFF. V and J are TRBV5-6 and TRBJ2-2; D might be TRBD1 or TRBD2, each matching 5 bases. Trimming took off 1 base at V and 0 bases at J, with 13 bases between the two ends. CDR3 length: 17 amino acids. The germline gives CDR1 SGHDT, CDR2 YYEEEE.

There are many counts of this clonotype. V gene TRBV20-1 combines with J gene TRBJ2-7, with TRBD1 identical over 7 bases. Germline values: CDR1 DFQATT, CDR2 SNEGSKA (reference sequence). V trimming: 1 base; J trimming: 2 bases; junction bases outside the gene matches: 8. The CDR3 length is 15 residues. CDR3 sequence (DNA): TGCAGTGCTAGAGGTCAATTAGGGGGCGCCTACGAGCAGTACTTC. Residues: CSARGQLGGAYEQYF.

The gene calls are TRBV20-1 and TRBJ1-1, with D possibly being TRBD1 (6 bases). Germline V lookup: CDR1 DFQATT, CDR2 SNEGSKA (reference sequence). The CDR3 contains 14 residues. V dropped 5 bases and J dropped 5 bases, with 18 bases sitting between them. CDR3 DNA: TGCAGTGCTTCTTGGGGGGGGGCTTCGACTGAAGCTTTCTTT. Translated, it gives CSASWGGASTEAFF.

This chain joins TRBV2 and TRBJ1-5; no clear D gene. CDR1 is SNHLY, CDR2 FYNNEI, per germline. The CDR3 is made up of 15 amino acids. Deletions cut 0 bases from V and 0 bases from J, with 6 bases between. CDR3 sequence (DNA): TGTGCCAGCAGTGAAGCGGGGTATAGCAATCAGCCCCAGCATTTT. It encodes CASSEAGYSNQPQHF.

This clonotype was counted many times. This chain links TRBV7-6 with TRBJ2-5; 8 bases line up with TRBD1. CDR1 and CDR2 (germline): SGHVS, FNYEAQ. The CDR3 extends over 16 amino acids. The J segment lost 2 bases and the V segment lost 4 bases, leaving 9 bases of the junction unmatched. In DNA form, the CDR3 reads TGTGCCAGCAGCTCGCAGGGGGCAATGGGGCAAGAGACCCAGTACTTC. It translates to CASSSQGAMGQETQYF.

The rearrangement links TRBV2 to TRBJ2-1, with 11 positions matching TRBD1. Germline V gives CDR1 SNHLY, CDR2 FYNNEI. This CDR3 contains 15 residues. J gave up 10 bases and V 6 bases, and 11 bases lay outside the gene matches. The CDR3 DNA follows: TGTGCCAGCAGGGGACAGGGGGAAAGGACCGGGGAGCAGTTCTTC. Amino acids: CASRGQGERTGEQFF.

This chain connects TRBV20-1 to TRBJ2-5; TRBD1 matches 9 bases. Losses at the gene ends were 6 bases for V and 5 bases for J; bases not matched to a gene: 10. The CDR3 length is 14 residues. Germline values: CDR1 DFQATT, CDR2 SNEGSKA (reference sequence). Written as DNA, the CDR3 is TGCAGTGCCATCCGACAGGGGGGTTCGGAGACCCAGTACTTC. Amino acids: CSAIRQGGSETQYF.

This chain uses TRBV24-1 with TRBJ1-4; D not resolved. CDR1 and CDR2 from the germline V gene are KGHDR and SFDVKD. The CDR3 runs to 9 residues. This CDR3 is CATNEKLFF. CDR3 bases: TGTGCAACTAATGAAAAACTGTTTTTT.

This clonotype showed up many times. Here the CDR3 reads CASSLLSGRSYNEQFF. The CDR3 bases are TGCGCCAGCAGCTTGCTTAGCGGCAGGTCCTACAATGAGCAGTTCTTC. V is TRBV5-1 and J is TRBJ2-1, with D possibly matching TRBD2 (6 bases). The V gene lost 1 base and the J gene lost 1 base, with 12 bases spanning the gap. The CDR3 runs to 16 residues. CDR1 SGHRS and CDR2 YFSETQ come from the germline V gene.

V usage is TRBV2 and J usage is TRBJ2-1; 9 bases fit TRBD2. CDR1 and CDR2 from the germline V gene are SNHLY and FYNNEI. The CDR3 covers 16 residues. Trimming at V came to 0 bases and at J to 4 bases, leaving 4 bases not matched to a gene. CDR3 sequence (DNA): TGTGCCAGCAGTGAAGCTCTGCGGGGGGGTTACAATGAGCAGTTCTTC. Its translation: CASSEALRGGYNEQFF.

The V gene is TRBV6-5, the J gene TRBJ1-5, with 7 bases aligning to TRBD1. The CDR3 has 15 residues. The V gene's germline CDR1 is MNHEY and CDR2 SVGAGI. V lost 5 bases and J lost 2; bases outside the gene matches: 6. CDR3 amino acids: CASSHDREGNQPQHF. In DNA form, the CDR3 reads TGTGCCAGCAGTCACGACAGGGAGGGCAATCAGCCCCAGCATTTT.

There are many counts of this clonotype. The V gene is TRBV11-2, the J gene TRBJ2-7; TRBD2 matches 7 bases. Trimming cost V 6 bases and J 3 bases; bases outside gene matches: 2. Per the germline V gene, CDR1 is SGHAT and CDR2 is FQNNGV. The length of the CDR3 is 12 residues. The CDR3 reads CASRGGYYEQYF. The CDR3 DNA reads TGTGCCAGCAGGGGGGGGTACTACGAGCAGTACTTC. The entire variable domain, with the rest obtained from reference TRBV11-2 and TRBJ2-7, is as follows: EAGVAQSPRYKIIEKRQSVAFWCNPISGHATLYWYQQILGQGPKLLIQFQNNGVVDDSQLPKDRFSAERLKGVDSTLKIQPAKLEDSAVYLCASRGGYYEQYFGPGTRLTVT.

A note on this clonotype: A read error may be the cause here, since a much bigger clone is one base away. The CDR3 nucleotides are TGCGCCAGCACCGGGGACCCAGGGGGCTACAATGAGCAGTACTTC. It yields the protein CASTGDPGGYNEQYF. The chain couples TRBV5-1 to TRBJ2-7, with TRBD1 matching over 8 bases. The germline CDR1 and CDR2 sequences are SGHRS and YFSETQ. Trimming took 6 bases from V and 7 from J; bases not matched to a gene: 15. The CDR3 runs 15 residues.

This clonotype was seen many times. Written as DNA, the CDR3 is TGTGCCAGTAGTAAACAGGGAGCCAACCTCTACGAGCAGTACTTC. Its protein is CASSKQGANLYEQYF. The rearrangement uses TRBV19 and TRBJ2-7; a weak D match, TRBD1 (6 bases). V was pared by 4 bases and J by 3 bases, with 16 bases between. The CDR3 contains 15 residues. Looked up from germline, CDR1 is LNHDA and CDR2 is SQIVND (reference sequence).

This clonotype was detected ten times or more. The chain has TRBV6-6 and TRBJ1-5; tentatively, D is TRBD1 (5 bases). This CDR3 comprises 15 residues. CDR1 and CDR2 (germline): MNHNY, SVGAGI (reference sequence). V lost 5 bases to trimming and J lost 5 bases, with 16 bases between them. The CDR3 DNA sequence: TGTGCCAGCAGTCACCCGCAGGTAGGGGATCAGCCCCAGCATTTT. Protein: CASSHPQVGDQPQHF.

The J gene is TRBJ2-6, the V gene TRBV24-1; TRBD1 matches at 7 bases. This CDR3 has 16 residues. Germline loops: CDR1 KGHDR, CDR2 SFDVKD. V shed 1 base and J 4 bases; nucleotides not matched to a gene: 3. In nucleotides, the CDR3 is TGTGCCACCAGTGATTTTCCGGGACAGGGGGCCAACGTCCTGACTTTC. Protein: CATSDFPGQGANVLTF.

This clonotype came up many times. A much bigger clone sits one base away, suggesting this may be a read error. The chain has TRBV5-1 and TRBJ2-1, with 9 positions matching TRBD2. Germline V gene lookup returns CDR1 SGHRS and CDR2 YFSETQ. The CDR3 totals 15 residues. V lost 3 bases and J lost 5; bases outside the gene matches: 6. CDR3 protein: CASSSGLARNNEQFF. The CDR3, as DNA: TGCGCCAGCAGCTCCGGACTAGCGCGGAACAATGAGCAGTTCTTC.

This clonotype was counted ten times or more. V gene TRBV11-2 combines with J gene TRBJ1-5, with D tentatively TRBD1 (6 bases). The CDR3 length is 15 residues. The germline V and J ends were trimmed by 0 bases and 4 bases, with 10 bases remaining between them. CDR1 is SGHAT and CDR2 is FQNNGV in the germline V gene. The CDR3 bases are TGTGCCAGCAGCTTAGAGACAGGACTTAATCAGCCCCAGCATTTT. Translation: CASSLETGLNQPQHF.

This rearrangement joins TRBV5-4 to TRBJ2-2; weak D call: TRBD2 (6 bases). From germline, CDR1 is SGHNT and CDR2 YYREEE (reference sequence). The CDR3 extends over 17 amino acids. The V end lost 4 bases, the J end lost 0 bases, and 16 bases lay between the germline ends. The CDR3 DNA is TGTGCCAGCAGCGTGGAGTTGTCTAGCGCGAACACCGGGGAGCTGTTTTTT. This encodes CASSVELSSANTGELFF.

Of note for this clonotype: One end of the junction fails to match germline, which may point to a read error. The rearrangement uses TRBV20-1 and TRBJ2-5; D is possibly TRBD1 or TRBD2 (5 bases each). Germline-derived CDR1 and CDR2 are DFQATT and SNEGSKA (reference sequence). This CDR3 has 14 residues. The CDR3 spells CSARETGRREAQYF. The DNA of the CDR3 is TGCAGTGCTAGAGAGACGGGGCGCAGAGAGGCCCAGTACTTC.

The J gene is TRBJ2-7, the V gene TRBV2, with 9 bases identical to TRBD2. The CDR3 has 16 residues. V shed 4 bases and J 0 bases; nucleotides not matched to a gene: 7. Germline V gene lookup returns CDR1 SNHLY and CDR2 FYNNEI. Here the CDR3 reads CASSGASGDSSYEQYF. The CDR3 coding sequence is TGTGCCAGCAGTGGCGCTAGCGGGGACAGCTCCTACGAGCAGTACTTC.

This clonotype occurred many times. The genes are TRBV24-1 and TRBJ2-6; no clear D. This CDR3 contains 16 residues. Germline V gene sequence: CDR1 KGHDR, CDR2 SFDVKD. V was trimmed by 1 base and J by 1 base, leaving 7 bases between them. The CDR3 loop is CATSDFSASGANVLTF. CDR3 DNA: TGTGCCACCAGTGATTTTTCAGCTTCTGGGGCCAACGTCCTGACTTTC.

Concerning this clonotype: The conserved phenylalanine or tryptophan is not found at the CDR3 terminus, so this likely reflects a read error. This chain links TRBV7-9 with TRBJ2-4; 10 nucleotides line up with TRBD2. Germline CDR1 SEHNR, CDR2 FQNEAQ (reference sequence). CDR3 length: 14 amino acids. The CDR3 region is CASSLAGEGNIQYL. In DNA, the CDR3 is TGTGCCAGCAGCCTAGCGGGAGAGGGAAACATTCAGTACCTC.

This clonotype was recorded a few times. The gene calls are TRBV6-1 and TRBJ2-2, with a possible D match to TRBD1 (5 bases). CDR3 length: 15 amino acids. V lost 2 bases to trimming and J lost 3 bases, with 10 bases between them. CDR1 and CDR2 (germline): MNHNS, SASEGT. The CDR3 sequence: CASSERGWDTGELFF. The DNA of the CDR3 is TGTGCCAGCAGTGAAAGGGGATGGGACACCGGGGAGCTGTTTTTT.

This clonotype was observed many times. This rearrangement joins TRBV7-2 to TRBJ2-2, with D possibly being TRBD1 (5 bases). Germline CDR1 and CDR2: SGHTA and FQGNSA. This CDR3 has 14 amino acids. Trimming stripped 4 bases from V and 4 bases from J, with 10 bases between. The CDR3 region is CASSSRTLTGELFF. CDR3 bases: TGTGCCAGCAGCTCCAGGACACTCACCGGGGAGCTGTTTTTT.

Many counts were recorded for this clonotype. This chain links TRBV7-9 with TRBJ1-4; D uncertain. The CDR3 is 14 residues long. Trimming removed 0 bases from V and 4 bases from J, with 6 bases in between. Germline loops: CDR1 SEHNR, CDR2 FQNEAQ (reference sequence). The CDR3 region is CASSLARDNEKLFF. DNA of the CDR3: TGTGCCAGCAGCTTAGCACGGGATAATGAAAAACTGTTTTTT.

This clonotype was seen once. The rearrangement links TRBV19 to TRBJ1-5; 7 nucleotides agree with TRBD1. V trimming: 3 bases; J trimming: 0 bases; junction bases outside the gene matches: 11. CDR1 and CDR2 (germline): LNHDA, SQIVND (reference sequence). The CDR3 contains 18 residues. In DNA, the CDR3 is TGTGCCAGTAGTATTATTGAACAGGGGCAGTATAGCAATCAGCCCCAGCATTTT. This translates into CASSIIEQGQYSNQPQHF.